This is a list of T cell receptor beta chains from one sample in a study of blood T cell repertoires in COVID-19. Some clones are missing from TCRdb's copy, which holds only in-frame ones; the method was immunoSEQ multiplex PCR. The sample has about 520,000 clones; 80% to 90% are singletons. Sequencing was performed on peripheral blood. The receptors originated from a human donor in a cohort sampled during active COVID-19. Each CDR3 is given with its conserved first and last residue. Fields, in order: J gene, clone size, D gene, V gene, CDR3 protein, CDR3 DNA. D genes are given only for firm matches. Not all rows give a size; the values are once, few, many and, for expanded clones, a class.

>TRBJ1-1|NA|TRBD1|TRBV12-5
CASGFSPQGAMNTEAFF
TGTGCTAGTGGTTTCAGCCCACAGGGGGCCATGAACACTGAAGCTTTCTTT
>TRBJ1-1|NA|NA|TRBV6-5
CASSWLNAEAFF
TGTGCCAGCAGTTGGCTGAATGCTGAAGCTTTCTTT
>TRBJ2-5|NA|TRBD2|TRBV15
CATSRGTSGPQTQYF
TGTGCCACCAGCAGAGGGACTAGCGGACCCCAGACCCAGTACTTC
>TRBJ2-2|NA|TRBD2|TRBV7-2
CASSLFQLAGPGELFF
TGTGCCAGCAGCTTATTTCAACTAGCGGGACCCGGGGAGCTGTTTTTT
>TRBJ2-4|NA|NA|TRBV7-2
CASSLNMGASIQYF
TGTGCCAGCAGCTTGAATATGGGGGCGAGCATTCAGTACTTC
>TRBJ2-7|NA|NA|TRBV21-1
CASLGQGASYEQYF
TGTGCCAGCCTAGGACAGGGGGCCTCCTACGAGCAGTACTTC
>TRBJ1-4|NA|NA|TRBV5-6
CASSSGRGGDTTNEKLFF
TGTGCCAGCAGCTCGGGCAGGGGTGGGGATACAACTAATGAAAAACTGTTTTTT
>TRBJ2-7|NA|TRBD2|TRBV6-5
CASRDGRAVYEQYF
TGTGCCAGCAGGGACGGGAGGGCCGTATACGAGCAGTACTTC
>TRBJ2-1|once|TRBD2|TRBV3-1/TRBV3-2
CASSQRFLAGLSSYNEQFF
TGTGCCAGCAGCCAAAGGTTTCTAGCGGGCCTAAGCTCCTACAATGAGCAGTTCTTC
>TRBJ2-1|once|TRBD2|TRBV6-2/TRBV6-3
CASSYIKGGKSSFRDNEQFF
TGTGCCAGCAGTTACATAAAGGGAGGGAAGTCCTCTTTCAGGGACAATGAGCAGTTCTTC
>TRBJ2-5|NA|NA|TRBV15
CATSRDERSRETQYF
TGTGCCACCAGCAGAGATGAGAGGTCTAGGGAGACCCAGTACTTC
>TRBJ2-2|NA|TRBD2|TRBV11-3
CASSLDRTSGRTGELFF
TGTGCCAGCAGCTTAGATCGGACTAGCGGGAGAACCGGGGAGCTGTTTTTT
>TRBJ1-2|NA|TRBD1|TRBV30
CAWSVLGRGLGYTF
TGTGCCTGGAGTGTTTTGGGCAGGGGGCTTGGCTACACCTTC
>TRBJ2-3|NA|TRBD2|TRBV10-1
CASSVGTGTSGTRDTQYF
TGCGCCAGCAGTGTAGGTACCGGGACTAGCGGTACCCGAGATACGCAGTATTTT
>TRBJ2-3|NA|TRBD1|TRBV28
CASSPPGQRPMHTQYF
TGTGCCAGCAGCCCTCCGGGACAGCGACCTATGCATACGCAGTATTTT
>TRBJ2-1|NA|TRBD1|TRBV2
CASSEAWARGPYNEQFF
TGTGCCAGCAGTGAAGCCTGGGCTAGGGGGCCTTACAATGAGCAGTTCTTC
>TRBJ2-7|NA|TRBD1|TRBV29-1
CSVASTGTGTDEQYF
TGCAGCGTTGCCTCGACAGGGACCGGAACGGACGAGCAGTACTTC
>TRBJ2-5|NA|NA|TRBV5-1
CASSLIAETQYF
TGCGCCAGCAGCCTTATAGCGGAGACCCAGTACTTC
>TRBJ1-2|NA|NA|TRBV25-1
CASSESVYHGYTF
TGTGCCAGCAGTGAATCTGTCTATCATGGCTACACCTTC
>TRBJ1-1|NA|NA|TRBV5-4
CASSGVNTEAFF
TGTGCCAGTTCGGGAGTGAACACTGAAGCTTTCTTT
>TRBJ2-7|NA|NA|TRBV12-3/TRBV12-4
CASSSDSSYEQYF
TGTGCCAGCAGTTCGGACAGCTCCTACGAGCAGTACTTC
>TRBJ2-7|NA|TRBD1|TRBV7-9
CASTIRQGREQYF
TGTGCCAGCACCATAAGACAGGGGAGAGAGCAGTACTTC
>TRBJ1-2|NA|NA|TRBV30
CAWSVGEGAGYTF
TGTGCCTGGAGTGTAGGAGAGGGTGCTGGCTACACCTTC
>TRBJ2-5|NA|TRBD1|TRBV2
CASRQGAGETQYF
TGTGCCAGCAGGCAGGGGGCCGGGGAGACCCAGTACTTC
>TRBJ2-7|NA|NA|TRBV6-1
CASSELRQVFNEQYF
TGTGCCAGCAGTGAACTTAGACAGGTTTTTAACGAGCAGTACTTC
>TRBJ2-7|once|TRBD1|TRBV29-1
CSVGTGGEQYF
TGCAGCGTAGGGACAGGGGGCGAGCAGTACTTC
>TRBJ1-3|once|NA|TRBV3-1/TRBV3-2
CASSQVVQGPGNTIYF
TGTGCCAGCAGCCAAGTGGTACAGGGCCCTGGAAACACCATATATTTT
>TRBJ2-1|NA|TRBD2|TRBV10-3
CAISERTSGNGDNEQFF
TGTGCCATCAGTGAACGTACTAGCGGGAACGGGGACAATGAGCAGTTCTTC